Each of the 28 T cell receptor beta chains below was sequenced from the same sample in a study of blood T cell repertoires in COVID-19. TCRdb's copy holds only in-frame clones and misses some; the assay was immunoSEQ multiplex PCR. This sample has 150,000 to 200,000 clones; more than 70% occur once, and the top ten carry around 8%. Sequenced material: peripheral blood. The source of these receptors is a woman aged 55-69 years with acute or convalescent COVID-19.

This chain joins TRBV27 and TRBJ2-7; TRBD2 aligns across 7 bases. Germline assignment: CDR1 MNHEY and CDR2 SMNVEV (reference sequence). The length of the CDR3 is 15 residues. The ends lost 0 bases at V and 2 bases at J; junction bases unmatched: 4. The CDR3 is CASSLSASGTYEQYF. The CDR3 DNA follows: TGTGCCAGCAGTTTATCAGCTAGCGGTACCTACGAGCAGTACTTC.

This chain uses TRBV15 with TRBJ1-2; D not resolved. CDR1 and CDR2 (germline): LNHNV, YYDKDF (reference sequence). The CDR3 contains 15 residues. V was clipped by 2 bases and J by 0 bases, with 10 bases between them. Here the CDR3 reads CATSRRSRSNYGYTF. CDR3 DNA: TGTGCCACCAGCAGAAGATCCAGGTCTAACTATGGCTACACCTTC. Using reference TRBV15 and TRBJ1-2 for the parts outside the CDR3, the full variable domain is DAMVIQNPRYQVTQFGKPVTLSCSQTLNHNVMYWYQQKSSQAPKLLFHYYDKDFNNEADTPDNFQSRRPNTSFCFLDIRSPGLGDTAMYLCATSRRSRSNYGYTFGSGTRLTVV.

The chain employs TRBV27 and TRBJ1-1, with D perhaps matching TRBD1 (6 bases). The CDR3 is 15 residues long. Trimming cost V 1 base and J 1 base, with 10 bases left between them. Germline CDR1 and CDR2: MNHEY and SMNVEV (reference sequence). This CDR3 is CASSLYQGSNTEAFF. Here the CDR3 DNA reads TGTGCCAGCAGTTTATATCAGGGGTCGAACACTGAAGCTTTCTTT.

This clone appeared a few times. The chain combines TRBV29-1 with TRBJ2-7, with TRBD2 matching 11 bases. The length of the CDR3 is 13 residues. Germline V gives CDR1 SQVTM, CDR2 ANQGSEA. The junction had 7 bases not matched to a gene; V was cut back by 5 bases and J by 7 bases. CDR3 sequence (DNA): TGCAGCGTTCTAGCGGGAGGCCAAGGGGAGCAGTACGTC. Amino acids: CSVLAGGQGEQYV.

The chain couples TRBV7-8 to TRBJ1-2; D may be TRBD1 (5 bases). Looked up from germline, CDR1 is SGHVS and CDR2 is FQNEAQ. V lost 0 bases, J lost 3 bases, and 8 bases lay in between. This CDR3 spans 14 amino acids. The CDR3 loop is CASSLAGRDYGYTF. The CDR3 bases are TGTGCCAGCAGCTTAGCTGGCAGGGACTATGGCTACACCTTC.

The chain joins TRBV3-1 (or the pseudogene TRBV3-2) to TRBJ2-1, with D tentatively TRBD2 (5 bases). Trimming cost V 1 base and J 2 bases, with 12 bases left between them. The CDR3 is 16 residues long. Germline lookup yields CDR1 LGHDT and CDR2 YNNKEL (reference sequence). The CDR3 region is CASSQAGSVTYNEQFF. CDR3 nucleotides: TGTGCCAGCAGCCAAGCTGGTAGCGTTACCTACAATGAGCAGTTCTTC.

The gene calls are TRBV24-1 and TRBJ2-3, with a possible D match to TRBD2 (6 bases). Germline V gene lookup returns CDR1 KGHDR and CDR2 SFDVKD. The CDR3 sequence is 14 residues long. Trimming left V 5 bases short and J 1 base short, with 9 bases between. The chain's CDR3 is CATSVSGGTDTQYF. For the CDR3, the DNA is TGTGCCACCAGTGTATCGGGGGGCACAGATACGCAGTATTTT.

V and J are TRBV11-2 and TRBJ1-2, with TRBD1 identical over 8 bases. Germline loops: CDR1 SGHAT, CDR2 FQNNGV. The CDR3 runs to 17 residues. V lost 3 bases, J lost 0 bases, and 9 bases stayed unmatched. DNA for the CDR3: TGTGCCAGCAGCTTTTTAAATCAGGGGGCCGCTAACTATGGCTACACCTTC. This encodes CASSFLNQGAANYGYTF.

The chain has TRBV28 and TRBJ1-5, with 7 bases aligning to TRBD1. The CDR3 spans 14 residues. From germline, CDR1 is MDHEN and CDR2 SYDVKM. V gave up 3 bases and J gave up 2 bases; unmatched junction bases: 1. CDR3 sequence reads: CASSFQGGNQPQHF. As DNA, the CDR3 is TGTGCCAGCAGTTTCCAGGGGGGCAATCAGCCCCAGCATTTT.

This clone has only a few counts. CDR3 protein: CASSVGTGYTEAFF. DNA of the CDR3: TGTGCCAGTAGTGTCGGGACAGGGTACACTGAAGCTTTCTTT. The chain combines TRBV19 with TRBJ1-1; the match to TRBD1 covers 9 bases. J lost 3 bases, V lost 5 bases, and 4 bases had no gene match. CDR1 is LNHDA and CDR2 is SQIVND in the germline V gene (reference sequence). The CDR3 extends over 14 amino acids. The whole variable domain, filled in from reference TRBV19 and TRBJ1-1, reads DGGITQSPKYLFRKEGQNVTLSCEQNLNHDAMYWYRQDPGQGLRLIYYSQIVNDFQKGDIAEGYSVSREKKESFPLTVTSAQKNPTAFYLCASSVGTGYTEAFFGQGTRLTVV.

The table lists this clone with many counts. V gene TRBV5-4 combines with J gene TRBJ1-1; 11 bases match TRBD1. Losses at the gene ends were 3 bases for V and 3 bases for J; bases not matched to a gene: 4. Per germline, CDR1 SGHNT and CDR2 YYREEE (reference sequence). The CDR3 spans 15 residues. The CDR3 region is CASSWGQGVDTEAFF. The CDR3 DNA sequence: TGTGCCAGCAGCTGGGGACAGGGGGTGGACACTGAAGCTTTCTTT.

V is TRBV21-1 and J is TRBJ2-7; the DNA was not compared with TRBD1, the D call given in the table. TRBV21-1 counts as a pseudogene. This CDR3 region has 15 residues. For the CDR3, the DNA is TGTGCCAGCAGCAGGGACAGGGGGTCCTCCTACGAGCAGTACTTC. Translation gives CASSRDRGSSYEQYF.

The CDR3 DNA sequence: TGCAGTGCTAGTGGGACTAGCCCTAATCCAGATACGCAGTATTTT. It translates to CSASGTSPNPDTQYF. This chain connects TRBV20-1 to TRBJ2-3, with 9 bases aligning to TRBD2. The CDR3 extends over 15 amino acids. The trim removed 3 bases at V and 4 bases at J, leaving 8 bases unmatched. From germline, CDR1 is DFQATT and CDR2 SNEGSKA (reference sequence).

The gene calls are TRBV6-5 and TRBJ1-2; 8 nucleotides align to TRBD1. The CDR3 is made up of 15 amino acids. Germline-derived CDR1 and CDR2 are MNHEY and SVGAGI. The V gene end was trimmed by 8 bases and the J gene end by 4 bases; junction bases not matched to a gene: 12. This CDR3 is CASRDRLFTLYGYTF. CDR3 in DNA: TGTGCCAGCCGGGACAGGCTATTTACTCTCTATGGCTACACCTTC.

The DNA for the CDR3 is TGTGCCAGCAGCTTAGTGGGTTACAGGGTGAACAATGAGCAGTTCTTC. It specifies CASSLVGYRVNNEQFF. The rearrangement uses TRBV7-8 and TRBJ2-1, with D possibly being TRBD1 (6 bases). Looked up from germline, CDR1 is SGHVS and CDR2 is FQNEAQ. This CDR3 has 16 residues. Trimming stripped 1 base from V and 5 bases from J, with 15 bases between.

This clone showed up just a few times. This chain connects TRBV15 to TRBJ1-1, with D uncertain. This CDR3 comprises 13 residues. Trimming removed 0 bases from V and 0 bases from J, with 2 bases in between. CDR1 and CDR2 from the germline V gene are LNHNV and YYDKDF (reference sequence). The CDR3 DNA sequence: TGTGCCACCAGCAGAGATATGAACACTGAAGCTTTCTTT. Translated: CATSRDMNTEAFF.

The chain recombines TRBV5-6 with TRBJ1-3, with D unresolved. CDR1 and CDR2 from the germline V gene are SGHDT and YYEEEE. There are 16 residues in the CDR3. The V and J ends lost 1 base and 0 bases respectively, with 11 bases between them. The CDR3 reads CASSLSEGYSGNTIYF. DNA of the CDR3: TGTGCCAGCAGCTTGTCCGAGGGCTACTCTGGAAACACCATATATTTT.

The V call is TRBV2, the J call TRBJ1-1, with D unclear. V was pared by 4 bases and J by 7 bases, with 13 bases between. The CDR3 extends over 13 amino acids. CDR1 and CDR2 (germline): SNHLY, FYNNEI. CDR3 sequence: CASSATAFGEAFF. The CDR3, as DNA: TGTGCCAGCAGTGCCACAGCTTTTGGTGAAGCTTTCTTT.

This chain joins TRBV6-6 and TRBJ2-1; D might be TRBD2 (6 bases). Germline lookup yields CDR1 MNHNY and CDR2 SVGAGI (reference sequence). V gave up 6 bases and J gave up 2 bases, with 11 bases separating them. This CDR3 region has 14 residues. CDR3 sequence (DNA): TGTGCCAGCAGACAGTCGGGAGCCTACAATGAGCAGTTCTTC. Protein: CASRQSGAYNEQFF.

This chain uses TRBV29-1 with TRBJ2-2; 10 bases fit TRBD1. The V gene end was trimmed by 6 bases and the J gene end by 4 bases; junction bases not matched to a gene: 5. Germline V lookup: CDR1 SQVTM, CDR2 ANQGSEA. This CDR3 is built from 14 residues. The CDR3 protein is CSVRTGGTTGELFF. The DNA for the CDR3 is TGCAGCGTCCGGACAGGGGGGACCACCGGGGAGCTGTTTTTT.

The V call is TRBV5-6, the J call TRBJ1-5; TRBD1 matches at 8 bases. J was trimmed by 3 bases and V by 4 bases; bases with no gene match: 6. This CDR3 has 15 residues. Germline loops: CDR1 SGHDT, CDR2 YYEEEE. The CDR3 region is CASSRQGILNQPQHF. In nucleotides, the CDR3 is TGTGCCAGCAGCCGACAGGGGATCCTCAATCAGCCCCAGCATTTT. Together with reference TRBV5-6 and TRBJ1-5, the CDR3 gives the full variable domain: DAGVTQSPTHLIKTRGQQVTLRCSPKSGHDTVSWYQQALGQGPQFIFQYYEEEERQRGNFPDRFSGHQFPNYSSELNVNALLLGDSALYLCASSRQGILNQPQHFGDGTRLSIL.

The chain joins TRBV27 to TRBJ1-5, with 9 nucleotides matching TRBD1. Germline CDR1 is MNHEY and CDR2 is SMNVEV (reference sequence). The CDR3 is 16 residues long. The junction had 5 bases not matched to a gene; V was cut back by 1 base and J by 4 bases. CDR3 in amino acids: CASSLYGTGWNQPQHF. Written as DNA, the CDR3 is TGTGCCAGCAGTTTATACGGGACAGGGTGGAATCAGCCCCAGCATTTT.

The chain joins TRBV7-9 to TRBJ2-1, with D unclear. This CDR3 is built from 12 residues. CDR1 and CDR2 from the germline V gene are SEHNR and FQNEAQ (reference sequence). Trimming stripped 2 bases from V and 8 bases from J, with 7 bases between. In DNA, the CDR3 is TGTGCCAGCAGCTTAAGCGAGGATGAGCAGTTCTTC. Protein product: CASSLSEDEQFF.

The chain carries TRBV6-1 and TRBJ2-5; D is unclear. The CDR3 has 16 residues. Germline V gene sequence: CDR1 MNHNS, CDR2 SASEGT. Trimming took off 8 bases at V and 4 bases at J, with 23 bases between the two ends. This CDR3 reads CASGGPGAAPGETQYF. CDR3 DNA: TGTGCCAGCGGTGGGCCCGGCGCGGCGCCGGGAGAGACCCAGTACTTC.

The chain employs TRBV13 and TRBJ2-3; 9 positions match TRBD2. Germline CDR1 and CDR2: PRHDT and FYEKMQ (reference sequence). Trimming at V came to 4 bases and at J to 0 bases, leaving 8 bases not matched to a gene. The CDR3 consists of 17 residues. As DNA, the CDR3 is TGTGCCAGCAGCTCACAAACGACTAGCGGCAGCACAGATACGCAGTATTTT. It encodes CASSSQTTSGSTDTQYF. The full variable domain, its missing parts supplied by reference TRBV13 and TRBJ2-3, is AAGVIQSPRHLIKEKRETATLKCYPIPRHDTVYWYQQGPGQDPQFLISFYEKMQSDKGSIPDRFSAQQFSDYHSELNMSSLELGDSALYFCASSSQTTSGSTDTQYFGPGTRLTVL.

The chain recombines TRBV6-5 with TRBJ1-1; D call uncertain. The CDR3 has 13 residues. CDR1 is MNHEY and CDR2 is SVGAGI in the germline V gene. The V and J ends lost 0 bases and 11 bases respectively, with 13 bases between them. CDR3 residues: CASSYSRPEVAFF. The CDR3 coding sequence is TGTGCCAGCAGTTACTCTCGGCCGGAGGTTGCTTTCTTT.

The CDR3 loop reads CASMDRGDGYTF. CDR3 in DNA: TGTGCCAGCATGGACAGGGGCGATGGCTACACCTTC. The V call is TRBV25-1, the J call TRBJ1-2; the match to TRBD1 covers 9 bases. V shed 7 bases and J 6 bases; nucleotides not matched to a gene: 3. Germline CDR1 and CDR2: MGHDK and SYGVNS. CDR3 length equals 12 residues.

This rearrangement joins TRBV5-1 to TRBJ1-3, with a weak D call TRBD1 (5 bases). The CDR3 runs to 16 residues. CDR1 and CDR2 (germline): SGHRS, YFSETQ. Trimming removed 2 bases at V and 0 bases at J, with 12 bases between. DNA for the CDR3: TGCGCCAGCAGCTTACGTACAGGTCTCTCTGGAAACACCATATATTTT. This encodes CASSLRTGLSGNTIYF.